A single sample is the source of the 20 T cell receptor beta chains below, sequenced in a study of blood T cell repertoires in COVID-19. Clones were sequenced by immunoSEQ multiplex PCR, and TCRdb holds only the in-frame ones, with some missing. Of about 400,000 clones listed, roughly 86% are singletons. Sequenced input: peripheral blood. The receptors come from a human donor in a cohort sampled during active COVID-19.

This clone was counted once. For the CDR3, the DNA is TGTGCCAGCGGCGCGACTACGGACAGCACCGGGGAGCTGTTTTTT. This gives the protein CASGATTDSTGELFF. The rearrangement links TRBV9 to TRBJ2-2; a possible D gene is TRBD1 (6 bases). Trimming left V 7 bases short and J 4 bases short, with 17 bases between. The CDR3 has 15 residues. Per germline, CDR1 SGDLS and CDR2 YYNGEE.

V gene TRBV2 combines with J gene TRBJ2-3; 11 nucleotides agree with TRBD2. The length of the CDR3 is 16 residues. Trimming took 6 bases from V and 1 from J; bases not matched to a gene: 6. Per the germline V gene, CDR1 is SNHLY and CDR2 is FYNNEI. CDR3 DNA sequence: TGTGCCAGCAGAAGACTAGCGGGAATTGGCACAGATACGCAGTATTTT. Translating it yields CASRRLAGIGTDTQYF.

The V and J genes are TRBV4-2 and TRBJ1-3; D is perhaps TRBD1 (5 bases). The CDR3 extends over 16 amino acids. V was cut by 2 bases and J by 0 bases, with 11 bases left in between. Germline CDR1 is LGHNA and CDR2 is YNFKEQ. DNA for the CDR3: TGTGCCAGCAGCCAAAATACAGGAAACTCTGGAAACACCATATATTTT. It translates to CASSQNTGNSGNTIYF.

This chain connects TRBV19 to TRBJ2-7; 7 bases map to TRBD1. The CDR3 length is 15 residues. Germline lookup yields CDR1 LNHDA and CDR2 SQIVND (reference sequence). V gave up 6 bases and J gave up 4 bases; unmatched junction bases: 12. CDR3 loop: CASSLGDSLEYEQYF. The DNA of the CDR3 is TGTGCCAGTAGCCTAGGGGACAGCTTGGAATACGAGCAGTACTTC.

The CDR3 coding sequence is TGTGCCATCAGTCAGGATAGCACAGATACGCAGTATTTT. Amino acid sequence: CAISQDSTDTQYF. The rearrangement joins TRBV10-3 to TRBJ2-3; D gene unclear. The germline CDR1 and CDR2 sequences are ENHRY and SYGVKD. With 5 bases removed from V and 0 bases from J, the gap between germline ends came to 6 bases. The CDR3 consists of 13 residues.

The chain carries TRBV5-1 and TRBJ1-2; TRBD1 matches 7 bases. From germline, CDR1 is SGHRS and CDR2 YFSETQ. The CDR3 has 18 residues. J lost 7 bases, V lost 3 bases, and 21 bases had no gene match. The CDR3: CASSSMTGSLPSRTGYTF. CDR3 in DNA: TGCGCCAGCAGCTCTATGACAGGGTCACTGCCCTCTCGAACTGGCTACACCTTC.

CDR3 sequence: CASSLWEGLDEQFF. The CDR3, as DNA: TGTGCCAGCAGTCTTTGGGAGGGCCTCGATGAGCAGTTCTTC. V usage is TRBV2 and J usage is TRBJ2-1; 7 bases fit TRBD2. V shed 5 bases, J shed 8 bases, and the junction held 9 bases outside the gene matches. The CDR3 has 14 residues. Germline assignment: CDR1 SNHLY and CDR2 FYNNEI.

V is TRBV28 and J is TRBJ1-2; D not certain. Trimming removed 1 base from V and 4 bases from J, with 4 bases in between. The CDR3 sequence is 12 residues long. The germline V gene has CDR1 MDHEN and CDR2 SYDVKM. As DNA, the CDR3 is TGTGCCAGCAGTTTATCGGGCTATGGCTACACCTTC. Its protein is CASSLSGYGYTF.

The V and J genes are TRBV15 and TRBJ1-4, with D tentatively TRBD1 (5 bases). The CDR3 spans 14 residues. V lost 8 bases, J lost 3 bases, and 13 bases lay in between. CDR1 LNHNV and CDR2 YYDKDF come from the germline V gene (reference sequence). CDR3 protein: CATGSGPANEKLFF. The CDR3 DNA reads as TGTGCCACCGGTTCAGGGCCGGCTAATGAAAAACTGTTTTTT.

The chain recombines TRBV5-1 with TRBJ1-3, with D hard to call. Germline CDR1 and CDR2: SGHRS and YFSETQ. The CDR3 loop spans 14 amino acids. V was pared by 5 bases and J by 0 bases, with 9 bases between. The DNA of the CDR3 is TGCGCCAGCAGGCGCGGTGACTCTGGAAACACCATATATTTT. Protein product: CASRRGDSGNTIYF.

This clone appeared a single time. This chain connects TRBV3-1 (or the pseudogene TRBV3-2) to TRBJ2-1, with D maybe TRBD2 (5 bases). Germline V lookup: CDR1 LGHDT, CDR2 YNNKEL (reference sequence). The germline V and J ends were trimmed by 4 bases and 9 bases, with 16 bases remaining between them. The CDR3 loop spans 14 amino acids. The CDR3 DNA sequence: TGTGCCAGCAGCCCTAACAATCGGGGTCGTGAGCAGTTCTTC. This encodes CASSPNNRGREQFF.

The chain carries TRBV6-1 and TRBJ1-2; the match to TRBD1 covers 9 bases. V was pared by 4 bases and J by 7 bases, with 16 bases of the junction left unmatched. Germline assignment: CDR1 MNHNS and CDR2 SASEGT. CDR3 size: 17 residues. CDR3 sequence reads: CASSAMGYRGLKGGYTF. CDR3 coding DNA: TGTGCCAGCAGTGCGATGGGGTACAGGGGGCTTAAGGGTGGCTACACCTTC.

The J gene is TRBJ2-1, the V gene TRBV11-2; 9 bases line up with TRBD1. Germline V gene lookup returns CDR1 SGHAT and CDR2 FQNNGV. V trimming: 4 bases; J trimming: 9 bases; junction bases outside the gene matches: 13. This CDR3 has 16 residues. CDR3 DNA sequence: TGTGCCAGCAGCTCCGTACGGGACAGGGCTGTTACTGAGCAGTTCTTC. Residues: CASSSVRDRAVTEQFF.

CDR3 bases: TGCGCCAGCAGCTTCGGAGCGGGAGGGGGGTGGAATGAGCAGTTCTTC. This translates into CASSFGAGGGWNEQFF. The chain links TRBV5-1 to TRBJ2-1; 10 nucleotides line up with TRBD2. Germline V gene lookup returns CDR1 SGHRS and CDR2 YFSETQ. This CDR3 spans 16 amino acids. V trimming: 2 bases; J trimming: 7 bases; junction bases outside the gene matches: 9. Full variable domain (remainder filled in from reference TRBV5-1 and TRBJ2-1): KAGVTQTPRYLIKTRGQQVTLSCSPISGHRSVSWYQQTPGQGLQFLFEYFSETQRNKGNFPGRFSGRQFSNSRSEMNVSTLELGDSALYLCASSFGAGGGWNEQFFGPGTRLTVL.

The V gene is TRBV5-1, the J gene TRBJ2-5; 14 bases match TRBD2. Germline assignment: CDR1 SGHRS and CDR2 YFSETQ. After removal of 4 bases from V and 5 bases from J, the junction contained 13 bases not matched to a gene. CDR3 size: 18 residues. The CDR3 DNA follows: TGCGCCAGCAGCCTGGGACTAGCGGGAGTAAGTGGTCGGGAGACCCAGTACTTC. Translated, it gives CASSLGLAGVSGRETQYF.

This CDR3 is CASSYGIGAYGYTF. In DNA, the CDR3 is TGTGCCAGCAGTTACGGAATTGGGGCTTATGGCTACACCTTC. This rearrangement joins TRBV6-5 to TRBJ1-2; D possibly corresponds to TRBD1 (5 bases). This CDR3 contains 14 residues. CDR1 MNHEY and CDR2 SVGAGI come from the germline V gene. The V end lost 2 bases, the J end lost 5 bases, and 12 bases lay between the germline ends.

The rearrangement links TRBV3-1 (or the pseudogene TRBV3-2) to TRBJ2-1, with TRBD2 matching over 9 bases. Germline V gene sequence: CDR1 LGHDT, CDR2 YNNKEL (reference sequence). Unmatched junction bases numbered 1, after V lost 4 bases and J lost 0 bases. The CDR3 loop spans 15 amino acids. The CDR3 here is CASSLSGGSYNEQFF. The CDR3 nucleotides are TGTGCCAGCAGCCTTAGCGGGGGCTCCTACAATGAGCAGTTCTTC.

The chain joins TRBV28 to TRBJ1-6; D gene ambiguous. V lost 10 bases, J lost 9 bases, and 13 bases lay in between. The CDR3 covers 12 residues. Germline V gene data show CDR1 as MDHEN and CDR2 as SYDVKM. The chain's CDR3 is CATGWLGSPLHF. The CDR3 bases are TGTGCCACGGGTTGGTTAGGTTCACCCCTCCACTTT.

The chain uses TRBV5-1 and TRBJ2-1; TRBD1 matches at 8 bases. The V segment lost 6 bases and the J segment 6 bases; nucleotides outside the gene matches: 5. This CDR3 contains 13 residues. Germline V gene lookup returns CDR1 SGHRS and CDR2 YFSETQ. The CDR3 spells CASIGTGRNEQFF. In nucleotides, the CDR3 is TGCGCCAGCATAGGGACAGGTCGCAATGAGCAGTTCTTC.

The rearrangement joins TRBV7-3 to TRBJ2-2; D is uncertain. The CDR3 is 14 residues long. Deletions cut 5 bases from V and 4 bases from J, with 11 bases between. CDR1 is SGHTA, CDR2 FQGTGA, per germline. The CDR3 sequence: CASSPGAVTGELFF. The DNA for the CDR3 is TGTGCCAGCAGCCCCGGAGCAGTCACCGGGGAGCTGTTTTTT.